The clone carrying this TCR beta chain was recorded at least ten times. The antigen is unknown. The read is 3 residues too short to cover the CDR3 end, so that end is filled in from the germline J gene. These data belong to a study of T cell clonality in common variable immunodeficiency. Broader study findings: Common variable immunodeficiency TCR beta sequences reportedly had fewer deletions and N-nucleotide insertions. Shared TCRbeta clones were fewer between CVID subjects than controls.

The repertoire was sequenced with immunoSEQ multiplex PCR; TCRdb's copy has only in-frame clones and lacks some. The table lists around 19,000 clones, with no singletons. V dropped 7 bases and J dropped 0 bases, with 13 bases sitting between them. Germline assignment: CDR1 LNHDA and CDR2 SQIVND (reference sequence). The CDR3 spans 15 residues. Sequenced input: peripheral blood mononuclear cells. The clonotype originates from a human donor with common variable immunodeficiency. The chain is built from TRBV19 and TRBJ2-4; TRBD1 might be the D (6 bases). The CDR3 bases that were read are TGTGCCAGTATGGGACATTCACTAGCCAAAAACATT. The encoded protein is CASMGHSLAKNI. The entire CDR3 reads CASMGHSLAKNIQYF.